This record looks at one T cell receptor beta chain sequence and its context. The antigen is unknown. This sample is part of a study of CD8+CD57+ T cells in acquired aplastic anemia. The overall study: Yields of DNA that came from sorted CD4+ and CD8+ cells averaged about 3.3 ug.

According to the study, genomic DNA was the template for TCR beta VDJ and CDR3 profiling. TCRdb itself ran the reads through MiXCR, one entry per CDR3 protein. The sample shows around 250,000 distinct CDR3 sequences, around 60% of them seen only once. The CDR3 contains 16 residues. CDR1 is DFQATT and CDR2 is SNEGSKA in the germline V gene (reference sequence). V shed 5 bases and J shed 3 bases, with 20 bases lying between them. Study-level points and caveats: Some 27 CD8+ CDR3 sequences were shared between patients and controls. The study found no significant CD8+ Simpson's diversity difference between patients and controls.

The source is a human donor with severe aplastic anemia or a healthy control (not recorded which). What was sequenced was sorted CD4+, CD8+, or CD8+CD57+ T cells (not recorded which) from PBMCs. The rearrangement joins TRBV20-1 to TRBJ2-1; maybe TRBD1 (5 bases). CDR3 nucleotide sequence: TGCAGTGCTGCCCGTTCAGGGCAGGGTTTCTACAATGAGCAGTTCTTC. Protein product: CSAARSGQGFYNEQFF.